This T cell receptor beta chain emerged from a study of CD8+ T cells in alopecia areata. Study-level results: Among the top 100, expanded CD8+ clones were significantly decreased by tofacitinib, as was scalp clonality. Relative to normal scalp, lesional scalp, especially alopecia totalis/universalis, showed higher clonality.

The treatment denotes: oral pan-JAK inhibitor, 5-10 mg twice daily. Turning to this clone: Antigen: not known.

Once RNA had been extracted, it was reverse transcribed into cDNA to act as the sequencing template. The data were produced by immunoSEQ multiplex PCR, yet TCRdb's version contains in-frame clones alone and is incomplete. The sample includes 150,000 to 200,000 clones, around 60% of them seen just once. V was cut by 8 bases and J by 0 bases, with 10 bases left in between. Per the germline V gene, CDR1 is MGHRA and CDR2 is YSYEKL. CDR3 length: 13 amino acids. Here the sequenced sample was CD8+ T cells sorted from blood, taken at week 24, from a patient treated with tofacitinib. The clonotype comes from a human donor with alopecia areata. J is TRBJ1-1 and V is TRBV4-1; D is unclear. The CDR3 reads CASGLALNTEAFF. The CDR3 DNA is TGCGCCAGCGGGTTGGCTCTGAACACTGAAGCTTTCTTT.